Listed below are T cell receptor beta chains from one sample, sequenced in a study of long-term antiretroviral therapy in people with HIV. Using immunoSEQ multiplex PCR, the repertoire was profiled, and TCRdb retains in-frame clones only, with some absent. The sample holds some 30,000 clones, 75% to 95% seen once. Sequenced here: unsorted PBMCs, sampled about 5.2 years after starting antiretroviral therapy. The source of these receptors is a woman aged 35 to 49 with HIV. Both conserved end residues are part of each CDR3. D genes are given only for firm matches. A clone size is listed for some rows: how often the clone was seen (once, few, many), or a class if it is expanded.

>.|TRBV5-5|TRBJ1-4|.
TGTGCCAGCAGCTTGTGGGAAGGGGGACTGTTTTTT
CASSLWEGGLFF
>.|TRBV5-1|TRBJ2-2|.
TGCGCCAGCAGCTTGTGGCCGGGGGCAGTCGGGGAGCTGTTTTTT
CASSLWPGAVGELFF
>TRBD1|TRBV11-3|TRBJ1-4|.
TGTGCCAGCAGCTTGGGACAGGGGAGAGATACTAATGAAAAACTGTTTTTT
CASSLGQGRDTNEKLFF
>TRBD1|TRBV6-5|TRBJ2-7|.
TGTGCCAGCAATGGACAGGGTTTTGGAGAGCAGTACTTC
CASNGQGFGEQYF
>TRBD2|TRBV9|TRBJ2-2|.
TGTGCCAGCAGCTTCTTGGGAGGGACCACCGGGGAGCTGTTTTTT
CASSFLGGTTGELFF
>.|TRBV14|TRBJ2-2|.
TGTGCCAGCAGCCAGGGGCCCGGGGAGCTGTTTTTT
CASSQGPGELFF
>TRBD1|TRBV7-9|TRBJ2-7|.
TGTGCCCTTCAGGACAGGGCCTACGAGCAGTACTTC
CALQDRAYEQYF
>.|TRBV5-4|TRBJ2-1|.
TGTGCCAGCAGCGGGGACGCCAGACCTTCGGATGAGCAGTTCTTC
CASSGDARPSDEQFF
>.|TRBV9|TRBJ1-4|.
TGTGCCAGCAGCGGCTCCGTCGCGGGGGGGCTACCTAATGAAAAACTGTTTTTT
CASSGSVAGGLPNEKLFF
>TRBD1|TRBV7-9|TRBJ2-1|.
TGTGCCAGCAGCCAGACATGGGACAGTAACAATGAGCAGTTCTTC
CASSQTWDSNNEQFF
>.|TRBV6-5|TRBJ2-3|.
TGTGCCAGCAGTTCAGCAGGAGATACGCAGTATTTT
CASSSAGDTQYF
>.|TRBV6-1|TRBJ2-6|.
TGTGCCAGCAGTGAACGAGGGGCACCCGGGGCCAACGTCCTGACTTTC
CASSERGAPGANVLTF
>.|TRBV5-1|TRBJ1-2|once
TGCGCCAGCAGCTTTGGGGAAGGGGGTTTTAATGGCTACACCTTC
CASSFGEGGFNGYTF
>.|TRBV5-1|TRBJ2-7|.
TGCGCCAGCCGTCTCGAGGGGGACTACGAGCAGTACTTC
CASRLEGDYEQYF
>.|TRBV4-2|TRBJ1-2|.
TGTGCCAGCAGCCAAGTTAGGGGGAGTGCCTATGGCTACACCTTC
CASSQVRGSAYGYTF
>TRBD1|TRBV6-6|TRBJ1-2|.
TGTGCCAGCAGTCCAGGACCCACAGGGGGCTATGGCTACACCTTC
CASSPGPTGGYGYTF
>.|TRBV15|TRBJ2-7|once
TGTGCCACCAGCCTCTTAAATGGTAGAGACTCCTACGAGCAGTACTTC
CATSLLNGRDSYEQYF
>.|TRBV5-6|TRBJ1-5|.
TGTGCCAGCAGCTTGGGCTCCCAGCCCCAGCATTTT
CASSLGSQPQHF
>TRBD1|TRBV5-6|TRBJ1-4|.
TGTGCCAGCAGCCGGGACAGACTAAATGAAAAACTGTTTTTT
CASSRDRLNEKLFF
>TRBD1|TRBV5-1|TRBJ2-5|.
TGCGCCAGCAGCCGTACCGGGACAGGGGGCGCGGGCCAAGAGACCCAGTACTTC
CASSRTGTGGAGQETQYF
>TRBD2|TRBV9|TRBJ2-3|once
TGTGCCAGCAGCGTTGGACTAGCGGGAGGGCCTCTTCAAGATACGCAGTATTTT
CASSVGLAGGPLQDTQYF
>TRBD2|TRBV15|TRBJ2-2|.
TGTGCCACCAGCAGAGATCGAGGGACTAGCAAGGCCGGGGAGCTGTTTTTT
CATSRDRGTSKAGELFF
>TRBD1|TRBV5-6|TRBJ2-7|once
TGTGCCAGCAGCTTGGCGGGACAGCTGCTATCGACCTCCTACGAGCAGTACTTC
CASSLAGQLLSTSYEQYF